These 32 T cell receptor beta chains were sequenced from one sample in a study of blood T cell repertoires in COVID-19. Using immunoSEQ multiplex PCR, the repertoire was profiled, and TCRdb retains in-frame clones only, with some absent. The table lists 250,000 to 300,000 clones, over 75% of them singletons. Material: PBMCs or T cells enriched from blood (not recorded which). Source of these receptors: a woman under 40 who had recovered from COVID-19.

The J gene is TRBJ2-3, the V gene TRBV19; 9 bases fit TRBD2. The CDR3 contains 14 residues. Germline CDR1 and CDR2: LNHDA and SQIVND (reference sequence). Germline trimming cut 5 bases from V and 5 bases from J; bases unmatched to any gene: 5. Written as DNA, the CDR3 is TGTGCCAGTAGTCTTAGCGGGAGCTTAGATACGCAGTATTTT. Amino acids: CASSLSGSLDTQYF.

This chain uses TRBV6-5 with TRBJ2-5; 11 bases match TRBD2. Per the germline V gene, CDR1 is MNHEY and CDR2 is SVGAGI. The V gene end was trimmed by 6 bases and the J gene end by 5 bases; junction bases not matched to a gene: 5. This CDR3 region has 14 residues. CDR3: CASRGLAGGETQYF. CDR3 coding DNA: TGTGCCAGCAGGGGGTTAGCGGGAGGGGAGACCCAGTACTTC.

The genes are TRBV28 and TRBJ1-2; D is perhaps TRBD1 (6 bases). Germline-derived CDR1 and CDR2 are MDHEN and SYDVKM. V shed 6 bases and J shed 4 bases, with 18 bases lying between them. The CDR3 is 15 amino acids. The CDR3 coding sequence is TGTGCCAGCAGCTTTGGTATGGAACAGGGCTATGGCTACACCTTC. Translation: CASSFGMEQGYGYTF.

This chain connects TRBV30 to TRBJ2-4; 8 bases map to TRBD1. Germline values: CDR1 GTSNPN, CDR2 SVGIG (reference sequence). With 1 base clipped from V and 0 bases from J, the junction kept 8 bases outside the gene matches. This CDR3 comprises 17 residues. This CDR3 is CAWSAPRQGIAKNIQYF. The CDR3, as DNA: TGTGCCTGGAGTGCCCCCCGACAGGGGATAGCCAAAAACATTCAGTACTTC.

This chain links TRBV11-2 with TRBJ2-7, with TRBD2 matching over 16 bases. The CDR3 is 17 amino acids. With 5 bases clipped from V and 2 bases from J, the junction kept 6 bases outside the gene matches. Germline V gene lookup returns CDR1 SGHAT and CDR2 FQNNGV. The CDR3 DNA reads TGTGCCAGCAGCACTCTAGGGACTAGCGGGAGGGCCTACGAGCAGTACTTC. Its protein is CASSTLGTSGRAYEQYF. The full variable domain, in which reference TRBV11-2 and TRBJ2-7 provide the parts outside the CDR3, is EAGVAQSPRYKIIEKRQSVAFWCNPISGHATLYWYQQILGQGPKLLIQFQNNGVVDDSQLPKDRFSAERLKGVDSTLKIQPAKLEDSAVYLCASSTLGTSGRAYEQYFGPGTRLTVT.

V is TRBV27 and J is TRBJ2-3, with 7 bases lining up with TRBD2. Trimming removed 2 bases from V and 4 bases from J; junction bases left unmatched: 12. Germline V CDR1 and CDR2: MNHEY, SMNVEV (reference sequence). This CDR3 comprises 17 residues. The CDR3 nucleotides read TGTGCCAGCAGTTTAACGGACGGACTAGGAACCTCAGATACGCAGTATTTT. Protein sequence: CASSLTDGLGTSDTQYF.

The rearrangement joins TRBV18 to TRBJ1-6, with TRBD1 as a possible D gene (5 bases). Trimming removed 2 bases at V and 4 bases at J, with 6 bases between. Germline V gene data show CDR1 as KGHSH and CDR2 as LQKENI. This CDR3 region has 14 residues. CDR3 in DNA: TGTGCCAGCTCACCAGGGACTTATAATTCACCCCTCCACTTT. Translated, it gives CASSPGTYNSPLHF.

The genes are TRBV5-1 and TRBJ2-2, with a tentative D call TRBD1 (5 bases). V was trimmed by 4 bases and J by 1 base, leaving 11 bases between them. The germline V gene encodes CDR1 SGHRS and CDR2 YFSETQ. This CDR3 is built from 15 residues. The CDR3 sequence is CASSRDSLNTGELFF. CDR3 nucleotides: TGCGCCAGCAGCCGCGACAGCCTGAACACCGGGGAGCTGTTTTTT.

The chain recombines TRBV5-1 with TRBJ1-4, with D maybe TRBD1 (5 bases). The length of the CDR3 is 13 residues. Trimming stripped 5 bases from V and 4 bases from J, with 9 bases between. CDR1 and CDR2 (germline): SGHRS, YFSETQ. CDR3 amino acids: CASSSTDNEKLFF. The CDR3 DNA sequence: TGCGCCAGCAGTTCGACAGATAATGAAAAACTGTTTTTT.

This clone has a single count. The chain links TRBV5-1 to TRBJ2-3, with TRBD1 matching 7 bases. The CDR3 runs to 15 residues. Germline V CDR1 and CDR2: SGHRS, YFSETQ. V dropped 3 bases and J dropped 1; count of bases not matched to a gene: 5. The CDR3 here is CASSWGQIRTDTQYF. CDR3 DNA sequence: TGCGCCAGCAGCTGGGGACAGATCCGCACAGATACGCAGTATTTT.

This rearrangement joins TRBV11-2 to TRBJ1-3; 8 bases map to TRBD1. V lost 5 bases to trimming and J lost 0 bases; unmatched junction nucleotides: 6. CDR1 SGHAT and CDR2 FQNNGV come from the germline V gene. This CDR3 has 16 residues. In DNA, the CDR3 is TGTGCCAGCAGCCTGGGGACAGGCCACTCTGGAAACACCATATATTTT. Its translation: CASSLGTGHSGNTIYF.

The chain links TRBV5-6 to TRBJ1-5; the D gene is possibly TRBD1 (6 bases). Germline V gene lookup returns CDR1 SGHDT and CDR2 YYEEEE. Trimming took off 0 bases at V and 0 bases at J, with 10 bases between the two ends. CDR3 size: 16 residues. The CDR3 DNA reads TGTGCCAGCAGCTTGGGAGGGGGATTTAGCAATCAGCCCCAGCATTTT. Its protein product is CASSLGGGFSNQPQHF.

V and J are TRBV24-1 and TRBJ2-5; 9 bases are shared with TRBD2. This CDR3 comprises 15 residues. J gave up 1 base and V 4 bases, and 3 bases lay outside the gene matches. The germline gives CDR1 KGHDR, CDR2 SFDVKD. This CDR3 reads CATSEASGIQETQYF. The CDR3 DNA reads as TGTGCCACCAGTGAGGCTAGCGGGATCCAAGAGACCCAGTACTTC.

V is TRBV5-6 and J is TRBJ2-1; tentative D call: TRBD1 (6 bases). This CDR3 comprises 15 residues. CDR1 SGHDT and CDR2 YYEEEE come from the germline V gene. V was pared by 4 bases and J by 5 bases, with 16 bases between. CDR3 sequence reads: CASSPGTKGDNEQFF. The CDR3 nucleotides read TGTGCCAGCAGCCCCGGGACAAAGGGAGACAATGAGCAGTTCTTC.

CDR3 DNA: TGTGCCAGCAGTTTTATCTTAAATGAAAAACTGTTTTTT. Translated, it gives CASSFILNEKLFF. The rearrangement joins TRBV28 to TRBJ1-4, with D uncertain. V was trimmed by 3 bases and J by 5 bases, leaving 7 bases between them. CDR3 length equals 13 residues. CDR1 and CDR2 (germline): MDHEN, SYDVKM.

With respect to this clone: At one end the junction does not follow the germline gene, possibly because of a read error. The CDR3 region is CSASMGGAFNF. In DNA, the CDR3 is TGCAGTGCTAGCATGGGAGGGGCTTTTAACTTT. The chain links TRBV20-1 to TRBJ1-4; tentative D call: TRBD1 (5 bases). Per the germline V gene, CDR1 is DFQATT and CDR2 is SNEGSKA (reference sequence). The length of the CDR3 is 11 residues.

The chain combines TRBV28 with TRBJ1-5, with D perhaps matching TRBD1 (5 bases). Germline CDR1 and CDR2: MDHEN and SYDVKM. This CDR3 has 15 amino acids. Trimming removed 3 bases at V and 4 bases at J, with 13 bases between. CDR3 amino acids: CASSFQGGENQPQHF. CDR3 DNA: TGTGCCAGCAGTTTCCAGGGAGGGGAAAATCAGCCCCAGCATTTT.

The rearrangement uses TRBV6-4 and TRBJ2-7; 7 positions agree with TRBD1. The trim removed 3 bases at V and 2 bases at J, leaving 1 base unmatched. The CDR3 totals 13 residues. Germline lookup yields CDR1 MRHNA and CDR2 SNTAGT. The CDR3 loop reads CASSEGTAYEQYF. The CDR3 DNA sequence: TGTGCCAGCAGTGAGGGGACAGCCTACGAGCAGTACTTC.

The gene calls are TRBV6-1 and TRBJ1-5, with D hard to call. The CDR3 length is 14 residues. The germline CDR1 and CDR2 sequences are MNHNS and SASEGT. V was pared by 3 bases and J by 5 bases, with 11 bases between. CDR3 nucleotide sequence: TGTGCCAGCAGTGACGGCGGGAACTATCAGCCCCAGCATTTT. This sequence encodes CASSDGGNYQPQHF.

The genes are TRBV27 and TRBJ2-7; 7 positions match TRBD2. The CDR3 runs 14 residues. CDR1 is MNHEY and CDR2 is SMNVEV in the germline V gene (reference sequence). J gave up 3 bases and V 8 bases, and 10 bases lay outside the gene matches. For the CDR3, the DNA is TGTGCCAGCCGCCTGGCGGGAGTTTACTACGAGCAGTACTTC. It specifies CASRLAGVYYEQYF.

This chain joins TRBV9 and TRBJ1-3; 7 bases match TRBD1. CDR3 size: 17 residues. Germline lookup yields CDR1 SGDLS and CDR2 YYNGEE. The junction had 13 bases not matched to a gene; V was cut back by 3 bases and J by 4 bases. As DNA, the CDR3 is TGTGCCAGCAGCGCCTTACACGACAGGGTCTCCGGAAACACCATATATTTT. Translation: CASSALHDRVSGNTIYF.

The chain recombines TRBV11-1 with TRBJ2-2; 10 bases are shared with TRBD2. The trim removed 5 bases at V and 4 bases at J, leaving 4 bases unmatched. There are 15 residues in the CDR3. Germline lookup yields CDR1 SGHAT and CDR2 FQDESV (reference sequence). CDR3 in DNA: TGTGCCAGCAGCACCAGGACTAGCGGCACCGGGGAGCTGTTTTTT. Translation: CASSTRTSGTGELFF.

The chain couples TRBV2 to TRBJ2-7; no firm D call. With 6 bases removed from V and 0 bases from J, the gap between germline ends came to 15 bases. Germline-derived CDR1 and CDR2 are SNHLY and FYNNEI. The CDR3 is 15 residues long. CDR3 amino acids: CASSPRHTYSYEQYF. In nucleotides, the CDR3 is TGTGCCAGCAGCCCCAGACATACTTACTCCTACGAGCAGTACTTC.

The V gene is TRBV6-1, the J gene TRBJ2-5; 9 bases agree with TRBD2. Unmatched junction bases numbered 10, after V lost 4 bases and J lost 4 bases. The CDR3 totals 16 residues. Germline assignment: CDR1 MNHNS and CDR2 SASEGT. The CDR3, as DNA: TGTGCCAGCAGTGGCCTGGTAGCGGGAGCTCGAGAGACCCAGTACTTC. This translates into CASSGLVAGARETQYF.

The V call is TRBV10-2, the J call TRBJ1-5, with a possible D match to TRBD1 (6 bases). From germline, CDR1 is WSHSY and CDR2 SAAADI. The CDR3 has 17 residues. The CDR3 is CAGSHRRQASLNQPQHF. The CDR3, as DNA: TGCGCAGGGTCCCACCGAAGACAGGCGTCTCTTAATCAGCCCCAGCATTTT.

V is TRBV13 and J is TRBJ1-1, with 8 bases identical to TRBD1. This CDR3 has 14 amino acids. The germline CDR1 and CDR2 sequences are PRHDT and FYEKMQ (reference sequence). V lost 5 bases to trimming and J lost 2 bases; unmatched junction nucleotides: 4. CDR3 in DNA: TGTGCCAGCAGCATCGGACAGGGAAACACTGAAGCTTTCTTT. Its protein is CASSIGQGNTEAFF.

This clone was seen once. V and J are TRBV6-2 or TRBV6-3 and TRBJ2-2; D is uncertain. From germline, CDR1 is MNHEY and CDR2 SVGEGT. The ends were cut back, 2 bases at V and 4 bases at J, with 8 bases in the middle. The CDR3 has 14 residues. DNA of the CDR3: TGTGCCAGCAGTTACGAGGTCATCACCGGGGAGCTGTTTTTT. As protein: CASSYEVITGELFF.

The chain recombines TRBV7-3 with TRBJ2-1; 7 nucleotides align to TRBD1. CDR3 length: 15 residues. Germline assignment: CDR1 SGHTA and CDR2 FQGTGA. V shed 1 base and J 7 bases; nucleotides not matched to a gene: 7. CDR3 residues: CASSLSTGERNEQFF. CDR3 DNA: TGTGCCAGCAGCTTAAGTACAGGGGAGCGGAATGAGCAGTTCTTC.

This chain connects TRBV4-3 to TRBJ2-1, with 13 bases fitting TRBD2. CDR3 length: 17 residues. Germline assignment: CDR1 LGHNA and CDR2 YSLEER. The V and J ends lost 1 base and 6 bases, in that order; junction bases with no gene match: 6. Here the CDR3 DNA reads TGCGCCAGCAGCCAAGCGGCCGGGACTAGCGGGACCAATGAGCAGTTCTTC. It specifies CASSQAAGTSGTNEQFF.

V gene TRBV4-2 combines with J gene TRBJ2-4; TRBD2 aligns across 8 bases. This CDR3 region has 18 residues. J lost 0 bases, V lost 0 bases, and 7 bases had no gene match. Germline-derived CDR1 and CDR2 are LGHNA and YNFKEQ. The CDR3 here is CASSQDGGDSLAKNIQYF. CDR3 coding DNA: TGTGCCAGCAGCCAAGACGGGGGGGACTCCTTAGCCAAAAACATTCAGTACTTC.

The chain is built from TRBV29-1 and TRBJ1-2, with D unresolved. In germline, CDR1 is SQVTM, CDR2 ANQGSEA. Trimming took off 4 bases at V and 2 bases at J, with 11 bases between the two ends. This CDR3 has 13 amino acids. The CDR3 spells CSVGDSRNYGYTF. The CDR3 DNA reads as TGCAGCGTTGGAGACTCCCGGAACTATGGCTACACCTTC.

The rearrangement links TRBV28 to TRBJ1-1; a weak D match, TRBD1 (5 bases). Germline-derived CDR1 and CDR2 are MDHEN and SYDVKM. This CDR3 is built from 15 residues. With 2 bases removed from V and 0 bases from J, the gap between germline ends came to 10 bases. In DNA form, the CDR3 reads TGTGCCAGCAGTTTAAGTCGCAGGGTGAACACTGAAGCTTTCTTT. It translates to CASSLSRRVNTEAFF.